The 5 T cell receptor beta chains below were found in one sample sequenced in a study of control samples from healthy donors and cancer patients. Some clones are missing from TCRdb's copy, which holds only in-frame ones; the method was immunoSEQ multiplex PCR. The sample holds approximately 3,000 clones, roughly 74% seen once. The sample taken for sequencing was formalin-fixed, paraffin-embedded tissue. The receptors shown here come from a male donor with melanoma.

This rearrangement joins TRBV6-6 to TRBJ2-7, with 8 nucleotides matching TRBD1. This CDR3 is 13 amino acids long. With V trimmed by 5 bases and J by 6 bases, 6 bases remained unmatched. Germline V lookup: CDR1 MNHNY, CDR2 SVGAGI (reference sequence). CDR3 amino acids: CASSGQGVGEQYF. In nucleotides, the CDR3 is TGTGCCAGCAGTGGACAGGGCGTTGGCGAGCAGTACTTC.

The chain uses TRBV2 and TRBJ2-3; 12 nucleotides agree with TRBD1. CDR1 and CDR2 from the germline V gene are SNHLY and FYNNEI. Unmatched junction bases numbered 7, after V lost 7 bases and J lost 8 bases. There are 14 residues in the CDR3. The CDR3 sequence: CASTRDRGQSTQYF. CDR3 in DNA: TGTGCCAGCACCCGGGACAGGGGGCAAAGTACGCAGTATTTT.

This sequence joins TRBV6-5 and TRBJ1-2, with D hard to call. Germline CDR1 reads MNHEY; CDR2 reads SVGAGI. Trimming shortened V by 4 bases and J by 4 bases, and 10 bases separated the two germline ends. The CDR3 extends over 13 amino acids. For the CDR3, the DNA is TGTGCCAGCAGTTTATCCGGGTCCTATGGCTACACCTTC. Translation: CASSLSGSYGYTF.

The V call is TRBV6-5, the J call TRBJ2-7, with D perhaps matching TRBD1 or TRBD2 (5 bases each). Germline CDR1 MNHEY, CDR2 SVGAGI. V was pared by 7 bases and J by 4 bases, with 17 bases between. This CDR3 contains 14 residues. The CDR3 protein is CASKGESHLYEQYF. The CDR3, as DNA: TGTGCCAGCAAAGGGGAGTCCCACTTATACGAGCAGTACTTC.

This clone was recorded a few times. The genes are TRBV4-3 and TRBJ2-7, with 7 bases that match TRBD1. This CDR3 spans 15 amino acids. CDR1 is LGHNA, CDR2 YSLEER, per germline. J lost 5 bases, V lost 3 bases, and 10 bases had no gene match. In DNA, the CDR3 is TGCGCCAGCAGCCATGGCCCGGAGACAGGGAACGAGCAGTACTTC. Translating it yields CASSHGPETGNEQYF.